The source of this T cell receptor beta chain is a study of shared clonotypes between healthy human individuals. For this clone: Its antigen is as yet unknown.

Notes on the study in general: Depth of sequencing was expected to influence donor clonotype sharing.

Trimming left V 8 bases short and J 2 bases short, with 11 bases between. The CDR3 length is 13 residues. In germline, CDR1 is MDHEN, CDR2 SYDVKM. The run depth of the assay was deep. Each replicate PCR on the sorted subsets used around 200 ng DNA (around 30,000 T cell genomes). The protocol was immunoSEQ multiplex PCR, while the TCRdb copy is restricted to in-frame clones and leaves out a portion. The data contain more than 1,200,000 clones, around 98.5% of them singletons. All participating donors were Caucasian adults from Nashville, Tennessee. The clonotype originates from a man aged 30-40 years in good health. Source material: naive CD4+ T cells sorted from blood. Indicated subset: CD45RA+ positively selected. The chain uses TRBV28 and TRBJ2-3; D is unclear. CDR3 residues: CASLRPNTDTQYF. CDR3 nucleotide sequence: TGTGCCAGCCTTAGACCAAACACAGATACGCAGTATTTT.